This passage covers 8 T cell receptor beta chains from one sample sequenced in a study of control samples from healthy donors and cancer patients. Sequencing used immunoSEQ multiplex PCR; TCRdb keeps in-frame clones, though not all of them. The sample consists of 150,000 to 200,000 clones, roughly 94% of them appearing once. The material sequenced was blood. Receptor source: a woman younger than 30 in good health.

The chain links TRBV18 to TRBJ1-5; no definite D call. This CDR3 region has 14 residues. V lost 2 bases and J 0 bases, leaving 5 bases between the germline ends. CDR1 is KGHSH and CDR2 is LQKENI in the germline V gene. The CDR3, as DNA: TGTGCCAGCTCACCAGGGATTAGCAATCAGCCCCAGCATTTT. As protein: CASSPGISNQPQHF.

This chain joins TRBV7-2 and TRBJ1-1, with a possible D match to TRBD1 (5 bases). Trimming removed 2 bases from V and 0 bases from J, with 13 bases in between. CDR1 is SGHTA, CDR2 FQGNSA, per germline. CDR3 length equals 16 residues. CDR3 sequence: CASSLWRGTMNTEAFF. The CDR3 DNA is TGTGCCAGCAGCTTATGGCGGGGCACCATGAACACTGAAGCTTTCTTT.

This chain links TRBV12-5 with TRBJ2-7; D possibly corresponds to TRBD2 (6 bases). The CDR3 is 16 amino acids. Germline V lookup: CDR1 LGHNT, CDR2 FRNRAP. Trimming cost V 5 bases and J 2 bases, with 19 bases left between them. The CDR3 DNA is TGTGCTAGTGGTCCAAGTGGGGACTGCCTCCCCTACGAGCAGTACTTC. This translates into CASGPSGDCLPYEQYF.

The V and J genes are TRBV7-2 and TRBJ1-2, with D unclear. Germline CDR1 reads SGHTA; CDR2 reads FQGNSA. The CDR3 consists of 15 residues. V lost 2 bases, J lost 0 bases, and 10 bases lay in between. The CDR3 region is CASSLRRDTNYGYTF. For the CDR3, the DNA is TGTGCCAGCAGCTTACGGAGGGATACTAACTATGGCTACACCTTC.

The CDR3 DNA sequence: TGTGCCAGCAGTTACACGGATAACTATGGCTACACCTTC. Translating gives CASSYTDNYGYTF. The chain recombines TRBV6-5 with TRBJ1-2; D is undetermined. Trimming stripped 2 bases from V and 1 base from J, with 5 bases between. The CDR3 consists of 13 residues. Germline V gene sequence: CDR1 MNHEY, CDR2 SVGAGI.

The gene calls are TRBV19 and TRBJ2-1; 12 bases fit TRBD2. The germline gives CDR1 LNHDA, CDR2 SQIVND (reference sequence). The J segment lost 2 bases and the V segment lost 6 bases, leaving 5 bases of the junction unmatched. The length of the CDR3 is 16 residues. CDR3 residues: CASRGLAGTTYNEQFF. The CDR3 DNA is TGTGCCAGTAGAGGACTAGCGGGGACAACCTACAATGAGCAGTTCTTC.

The gene calls are TRBV19 and TRBJ1-5; D uncertain. This CDR3 is 15 amino acids long. Germline CDR1 LNHDA, CDR2 SQIVND (reference sequence). V lost 3 bases and J 0 bases, leaving 9 bases between the germline ends. The CDR3 DNA reads TGTGCCAGTAGTATTTTGGAGGATAGCAATCAGCCCCAGCATTTT. Its translation: CASSILEDSNQPQHF. Using reference TRBV19 and TRBJ1-5 for the parts outside the CDR3, the full variable domain is DGGITQSPKYLFRKEGQNVTLSCEQNLNHDAMYWYRQDPGQGLRLIYYSQIVNDFQKGDIAEGYSVSREKKESFPLTVTSAQKNPTAFYLCASSILEDSNQPQHFGDGTRLSIL.

The chain combines TRBV4-2 with TRBJ2-7; 11 positions agree with TRBD1. The germline V gene encodes CDR1 LGHNA and CDR2 YNFKEQ. The V gene end was trimmed by 1 base and the J gene end by 5 bases; junction bases not matched to a gene: 1. This CDR3 comprises 14 residues. Here the CDR3 reads CASSQAGQGDEQYF. The CDR3 DNA reads as TGTGCCAGCAGCCAAGCGGGACAGGGGGACGAGCAGTACTTC.